These 23 T cell receptor beta chains were sequenced from one sample in a study of tumor-infiltrating lymphocytes in primary liver carcinoma. A constant-region primer primed TCR beta cDNA synthesis from roughly 520 ng of total RNA. Libraries covering TCR beta were generated through three nested multiplex PCR rounds (using a slightly modified ARM-PCR). Rounds one and two of PCR, each of about 10 cycles, were primed with TRBV1-TRBV30 forward primers and a C-beta reverse primer. A single record per CDR3 protein comes from TCRdb applying MiXCR to the multiplex PCR reads. The table has about 200,000 distinct CDR3 sequences, about two thirds seen once. In addition to blood RNA drawn from unsorted whole blood, germline DNA was extracted. The sequencing sample was made of peripheral blood. The origin of the receptors is a woman aged 55 to 70 with primary liver carcinoma and hepatitis B virus infection.

Details on this clonotype: This may come from a read error, since a much larger clone is one base off. This chain uses TRBV6-5 with TRBJ2-7; D is possibly TRBD1 (6 bases). Germline V CDR1 and CDR2: MNHEY, SVGAGI. V dropped 3 bases and J dropped 4 bases, with 16 bases sitting between them. The CDR3 contains 15 residues. CDR3 sequence (DNA): TGTGCCAGCAGTTATCGACAGGTGGTAACATACGAGCAGTACTTC. It encodes CASSYRQVVTYEQYF.

This rearrangement joins TRBV10-3 to TRBJ2-1; 9 bases fit TRBD1. The CDR3 loop spans 15 amino acids. Germline V CDR1 and CDR2: ENHRY, SYGVKD. The ends lost 4 bases at V and 16 bases at J; junction bases unmatched: 17. The CDR3 reads CAISGRDRDDNGHFF. The CDR3 DNA reads as TGTGCCATCAGTGGCCGGGACAGGGACGACAATGGGCATTTCTTC.

Regarding this clonotype: An end of the junction differs from the germline gene, which may be a read error. V usage is TRBV5-1 and J usage is TRBJ2-1, with no clear D. CDR3 length: 14 residues. CDR1 and CDR2 from the germline V gene are SGHRS and YFSETQ. The CDR3: CASSLLGTGNEQSF. The CDR3 coding sequence is TGCGCCAGCAGCTTGCTTGGAACCGGCAATGAGCAGTCCTTC.

By share, this clonotype counts as medium-sized. The CDR3 bases are TGCAGCGTTGGGCAAACCCCGGACGGAAGCCTTGCAGATACGCAGTATTTT. Translation gives CSVGQTPDGSLADTQYF. The chain combines TRBV29-1 with TRBJ2-3; D is ambiguous. V was shortened by 4 bases and J by 4 bases, with 24 bases between the two germline ends. From germline, CDR1 is SQVTM and CDR2 ANQGSEA. The CDR3 is made up of 17 amino acids.

The chain has TRBV28 and TRBJ2-5, with 7 nucleotides matching TRBD1. The germline gives CDR1 MDHEN, CDR2 SYDVKM. The CDR3 totals 16 residues. The V gene end was trimmed by 4 bases and the J gene end by 5 bases; junction bases not matched to a gene: 13. The CDR3 reads CASSSRWTGPGETQYF. The CDR3 DNA reads TGTGCCAGCAGTTCCAGATGGACAGGCCCGGGGGAGACCCAGTACTTC.

This clonotype was recorded a few times. The gene calls are TRBV28 and TRBJ2-1, with D possibly being TRBD2 (5 bases). V lost 3 bases and J lost 8, with 11 bases in between. Per germline, CDR1 MDHEN and CDR2 SYDVKM. The CDR3 spans 13 residues. The CDR3 nucleotides are TGTGCCAGCAGTTTCCGGGAATGGGATGAGCAGTTCTTC. Translated: CASSFREWDEQFF.

V is TRBV11-1 and J is TRBJ2-7, with D perhaps TRBD2 (5 bases). Per the germline V gene, CDR1 is SGHAT and CDR2 is FQDESV (reference sequence). There are 17 residues in the CDR3. Trimming cost V 1 base and J 0 bases, with 16 bases left between them. CDR3 nucleotide sequence: TGTGCCAGCAGCTTAGGGTCGGCGGGTGAAAGCTCCTACGAGCAGTACTTC. This encodes CASSLGSAGESSYEQYF. The full variable domain, completed using reference TRBV11-1 and TRBJ2-7, is EAEVAQSPRYKITEKSQAVAFWCDPISGHATLYWYRQILGQGPELLVQFQDESVVDDSQLPKDRFSAERLKGVDSTLKIQPAELGDSAMYLCASSLGSAGESSYEQYFGPGTRLTVT.

On this clonotype itself: Given a much more abundant clone one base away, this may be a read error. J is TRBJ1-5 and V is TRBV4-1; no firm D call. The CDR3 consists of 15 residues. Trimming cost V 6 bases and J 1 base, with 13 bases left between them. The germline V gene has CDR1 MGHRA and CDR2 YSYEKL. CDR3 sequence reads: CASSPIEVSNQPQHF. Written as DNA, the CDR3 is TGCGCCAGCAGTCCCATAGAGGTGAGCAATCAGCCCCAGCATTTT.

On this clonotype: Germline is not matched at one junction end, which may reflect a read error. The V call is TRBV5-1, the J call TRBJ2-1; D might be TRBD1 (6 bases). In germline, CDR1 is SGHRS, CDR2 YFSETQ. This CDR3 region has 14 residues. The CDR3 nucleotides read TGCGCCAGCAGCTCGGACAGATCCTACAAGGAGCAGTTCTTC. It translates to CASSSDRSYKEQFF.

Comment on this clonotype: The conserved phenylalanine or tryptophan normally closing the CDR3 is absent here, so this likely arose from a read error. Here the CDR3 reads CASNLDLTGGGDEQFL. CDR3 coding DNA: TGTGCCAGCAACTTAGATCTGACGGGTGGAGGCGATGAGCAGTTCCTC. The chain joins TRBV11-2 to TRBJ2-1; TRBD2 is a possible D gene (5 bases). CDR1 and CDR2 (germline): SGHAT, FQNNGV. This CDR3 is built from 16 residues.

This clonotype was detected a few times. This chain uses TRBV28 with TRBJ1-1; the D gene is possibly TRBD1 (5 bases). V was clipped by 7 bases and J by 4 bases, with 13 bases between them. Germline V CDR1 and CDR2: MDHEN, SYDVKM. This CDR3 has 13 amino acids. Here the CDR3 reads CASTKTGGTEAFF. The CDR3 DNA follows: TGTGCCAGCACCAAAACGGGGGGCACTGAAGCTTTCTTT.

Note on this clonotype: One end of the junction fails to match germline, which may point to a read error. The chain combines TRBV11-3 with TRBJ2-2; 8 bases map to TRBD2. The CDR3 loop spans 14 amino acids. The germline V gene encodes CDR1 SGHNT and CDR2 YENEEA. The CDR3 protein is CTSGGTRATGELFF. The CDR3 bases are TGTACCAGCGGGGGAACTAGGGCGACCGGGGAGCTGTTTTTT.

Points on this clonotype: This CDR3 is missing its conserved last phenylalanine or tryptophan, likely due to a read error. V usage is TRBV6-1 and J usage is TRBJ2-3, with D unclear. The germline V gene encodes CDR1 MNHNS and CDR2 SASEGT. The CDR3 sequence is 12 residues long. For the CDR3, the DNA is TGTGCCAGCAGTGACCCAGGAAATACTCAGTATTCT. Translation gives CASSDPGNTQYS.

This clonotype was found a few times. A much larger clone differs from this one at a single base, so this may be a read error. V usage is TRBV6-5 and J usage is TRBJ1-6, with D unresolved. Germline V lookup: CDR1 MNHEY, CDR2 SVGAGI. This CDR3 region has 15 residues. Here the CDR3 DNA reads TGTGCCAGCAGCCCCCGTGACGCCTATAATTCATCCCTCCACTTT. This translates into CASSPRDAYNSSLHF.

As concerns this clonotype: It may be a read error: a sequence one base away is much more abundant. The chain combines TRBV6-6 with TRBJ2-7; the D call may be TRBD1 or TRBD2 (6 bases each). The CDR3 has 14 residues. Germline values: CDR1 MNHNY, CDR2 SVGAGI (reference sequence). CDR3 in amino acids: CTSSRGTRTYEQYF. The DNA of the CDR3 is TGTACCAGCAGCCGCGGGACACGTACCTACGAGCAGTACTTC.

For this clonotype: A much more abundant neighbour one base away suggests this may be a read error. The gene calls are TRBV6-1 and TRBJ2-3; D remains ambiguous. This CDR3 has 15 residues. CDR1 and CDR2 from the germline V gene are MNHNS and SASEGT. V lost 5 bases and J 0 bases, leaving 12 bases between the germline ends. CDR3 amino acids: CASSKTNGSTDTQYF. DNA of the CDR3: TGTGCCAGCAGTAAAACTAACGGGAGCACAGATACGCAGTATTTT.

As regards this clonotype: This clone may be a read error of a much larger clone one base away. This chain links TRBV6-1 with TRBJ1-4, with TRBD1 as a possible D gene (6 bases). Germline values: CDR1 MNHNS, CDR2 SASEGT. The V end lost 5 bases, the J end lost 8 bases, and 12 bases lay between the germline ends. The CDR3 runs to 13 residues. CDR3 nucleotide sequence: TGTGCCAGCAGTCGGGGGCTGAAGGAAAAACTGTTTTTT. This gives the protein CASSRGLKEKLFF.

In regard to this clonotype: No conserved phenylalanine or tryptophan is present at the end of the CDR3, so a read error is the likely explanation. The chain is built from TRBV11-2 and TRBJ2-1; D might be TRBD2 (6 bases). Germline CDR1 is SGHAT and CDR2 is FQNNGV. This CDR3 comprises 11 residues. The CDR3 reads CTSGDYNEQFL. The CDR3 nucleotides are TGTACCTCGGGGGACTACAATGAGCAGTTCTTA.

The chain links TRBV11-3 to TRBJ2-1, with 8 bases aligning to TRBD2. The V segment lost 5 bases and the J segment 12 bases; nucleotides outside the gene matches: 15. From germline, CDR1 is SGHNT and CDR2 YENEEA. The CDR3 is 15 residues long. In nucleotides, the CDR3 is TGTGCCAGCAGCCCTCGGGGTAGCGGGAACAATAGGCAGTTCTTC. Protein sequence: CASSPRGSGNNRQFF.

A word on this clonotype: One end of the junction fails to match germline, which may point to a read error. V is TRBV11-2 and J is TRBJ2-1; tentatively, D is TRBD1 (6 bases). The germline CDR1 and CDR2 sequences are SGHAT and FQNNGV. CDR3 length equals 15 residues. The CDR3 protein is CASSLEGGEINEQLF. The CDR3 bases are TGTGCCAGCAGCTTAGAAGGGGGAGAAATCAATGAGCAGCTCTTC.

In the case of this clonotype: Lacking the conserved final phenylalanine or tryptophan, this CDR3 likely reflects a read error. The chain has TRBV30 and TRBJ1-1; possible D gene TRBD1, 5 bases. The CDR3 runs to 11 residues. The germline CDR1 and CDR2 sequences are GTSNPN and SVGIG (reference sequence). The CDR3 here is CVWTWGAEAFL. CDR3 nucleotide sequence: TGTGTCTGGACCTGGGGGGCTGAAGCTTTCCTT.

The chain joins TRBV5-5 to TRBJ2-7; 10 nucleotides align to TRBD2. CDR1 and CDR2 (germline): SGHKS, YYEKEE (reference sequence). The CDR3 is 18 amino acids. V lost 3 bases, J lost 3 bases, and 15 bases stayed unmatched. The CDR3 sequence is CASSSSLAGVVIHYEQYF. The DNA for the CDR3 is TGTGCCAGCAGCTCAAGCCTAGCGGGAGTCGTTATCCACTACGAGCAGTACTTC.

V and J are TRBV11-2 and TRBJ2-1; TRBD1 is a possible D gene (6 bases). CDR1 is SGHAT, CDR2 FQNNGV, per germline. Trimming took off 4 bases at V and 5 bases at J, with 15 bases between the two ends. This CDR3 region has 15 residues. CDR3 amino acids: CASSSQTGYHNEQFF. In nucleotides, the CDR3 is TGTGCCAGCAGCTCGCAAACAGGGTACCACAATGAGCAGTTCTTC.